This passage covers 13 T cell receptor beta chains from one sample sequenced in a study of T cells in women clearing cervical HPV infection. Measured with immunoSEQ multiplex PCR; TCRdb has only the in-frame clones, and not every one. Its table records some 30,000 clones. Sequenced material: blood buffy coat. The receptor set was obtained from a woman aged 18 to 75 with a cervical HPV16 infection that either progressed to CIN3+ or cleared (not recorded which).

Points on this clone: The sequenced fragment ends 3 residues before the CDR3 boundary, so the rest is inferred from the germline J gene. This chain joins TRBV7-3 and TRBJ2-2, with 9 bases lining up with TRBD2. The CDR3 is 17 amino acids. Germline V gene sequence: CDR1 SGHTA, CDR2 FQGTGA. Trimming at V came to 1 base and at J to 4 bases, leaving 7 bases not matched to a gene. CDR3 DNA, as far as it was read: TGTGCCAGCAGCTTAATAGGGACTAGCCAACCCACCGGGGAG. Translating it yields CASSLIGTSQPTGE. The entire CDR3 protein reads CASSLIGTSQPTGELFF.

Remarks on this clone: The read falls 3 residues short of the CDR3 end, and the missing part is taken from the germline J gene. The chain carries TRBV19 and TRBJ2-3; 9 bases are shared with TRBD1. This CDR3 is built from 15 residues. CDR1 and CDR2 from the germline V gene are LNHDA and SQIVND (reference sequence). Unmatched junction bases numbered 9, after V lost 7 bases and J lost 4 bases. The CDR3 reads CASNDRGYWADTQYF. The CDR3 DNA, read in part, is TGTGCCAGTAATGACAGGGGGTATTGGGCAGATACG.

On this clone itself: The read ends 3 residues before the CDR3 terminus; that terminus is restored from the germline J gene. The V gene is TRBV30, the J gene TRBJ2-3, with 9 positions matching TRBD1. CDR3 length: 15 residues. The germline V gene has CDR1 GTSNPN and CDR2 SVGIG (reference sequence). The covered CDR3 bases are TGTGCCTGGAGTTGGACAGGGGCCTCTAATCAGCCG. Amino acid sequence: CAWSWTGASNQP. The complete CDR3 reads CAWSWTGASNQPQYF.

With regard to this clone: The sequence runs out 3 residues before the end of the CDR3; the remainder is reconstructed from the germline J gene. The chain joins TRBV7-3 to TRBJ2-1; D is unclear. The CDR3 sequence is 16 residues long. Germline loops: CDR1 SGHTA, CDR2 FQGTGA. V was trimmed by 5 bases and J by 0 bases, leaving 14 bases between them. The CDR3 reads CASSSDLTFSYNEQFF. The covered CDR3 bases are TGTGCCAGCAGCAGTGACTTAACCTTCTCCTACAATGAG.

CDR3 in amino acids: CASSDVSGIYNEQFF. The CDR3 bases that were read are TGTGCCAGCAGTGATGTTAGCGGAATATACAATGAG. The chain joins TRBV6-1 to TRBJ2-1; tentatively, D is TRBD2 (6 bases). The read finishes 3 residues shy of the CDR3 end, and the germline J gene is used to complete it. The V end was cut by 3 bases, the J end by 4 bases, with 13 bases between. The CDR3 sequence is 15 residues long. Per germline, CDR1 MNHNS and CDR2 SASEGT.

A word on this clone: The CDR3 end is not reached by the read, which stops 3 residues before it; the germline J gene fills it in. The chain links TRBV11-3 to TRBJ2-3; D gene unclear. The CDR3 is 14 residues long. The V gene lost 3 bases and the J gene lost 0 bases, with 7 bases spanning the gap. Germline V lookup: CDR1 SGHNT, CDR2 YENEEA. Partial CDR3 DNA: TGTGCCAGCAGCTTCGGCGGAAGCACAGATACG. This translates into CASSFGGSTDT. The entire CDR3 reads CASSFGGSTDTQYF.

Comment on this clone: Coverage ceases 3 residues before the CDR3 finishes, and the germline J gene fills in the end. The rearrangement links TRBV10-1 to TRBJ2-6; possibly TRBD2 for D (5 bases). CDR1 is WNHNN and CDR2 is SYGVQD in the germline V gene (reference sequence). The CDR3 covers 14 residues. Between the trimmed V and J ends, which lost 9 bases and 2 bases, there was a span of 11 bases. The covered CDR3 bases are TGCGCCAGACGGGGTGTTCCTGGGGCCAACGTC. The encoded protein is CARRGVPGANV. The CDR3, in full, reads CARRGVPGANVLTF.

In the case of this clone: The sequenced fragment ends 3 residues before the CDR3 boundary, so the rest is inferred from the germline J gene. The chain combines TRBV20-1 with TRBJ2-1, with D perhaps matching TRBD2 (5 bases). The ends were cut back, 3 bases at V and 4 bases at J, with 10 bases in the middle. This CDR3 region has 13 residues. Germline assignment: CDR1 DFQATT and CDR2 SNEGSKA (reference sequence). CDR3 sequence: CSASSRGYNEQFF. Partial CDR3 DNA: TGCAGTGCTAGCTCCCGGGGATACAATGAG.

In the case of this clone: The DNA ends 3 residues before the CDR3 does, and the rest of the CDR3 is filled in from the germline J gene. The genes are TRBV6-4 and TRBJ1-1; 11 bases are a match to TRBD1. CDR1 and CDR2 from the germline V gene are MRHNA and SNTAGT. This CDR3 has 15 residues. The V segment lost 7 bases and the J segment 5 bases; nucleotides outside the gene matches: 9. The CDR3 is CASTAVRDRGTEAFF. CDR3 bases read: TGTGCCAGCACCGCAGTCCGGGACAGGGGGACTGAA.

As regards this clone: The CDR3 extends 3 residues past the end of the read, so its final part is completed from the germline J gene. This rearrangement joins TRBV7-8 to TRBJ2-1, with 9 bases matching TRBD1. The CDR3 extends over 16 amino acids. From germline, CDR1 is SGHVS and CDR2 FQNEAQ. V lost 3 bases to trimming and J lost 6 bases; unmatched junction nucleotides: 9. The DNA read from the CDR3 is TGTGCCAGCAGCTTTAAACAGGGGGCGTATATCAATGAG. Amino acid sequence: CASSFKQGAYINE. The whole CDR3 sequence is CASSFKQGAYINEQFF. The full variable domain, in which reference TRBV7-8 and TRBJ2-1 provide the parts outside the CDR3, is GAGVSQSPRYKVAKRGQDVALRCDPISGHVSLFWYQQALGQGPEFLTYFQNEAQLDKSGLPSDRFFAERPEGSVSTLKIQRTQQEDSAVYLCASSFKQGAYINEQFFGPGTRLTVL.

As for this clone: Coverage ceases 3 residues before the CDR3 finishes, and the germline J gene fills in the end. The rearrangement links TRBV20-1 to TRBJ1-2, with 8 bases fitting TRBD1. Germline-derived CDR1 and CDR2 are DFQATT and SNEGSKA (reference sequence). This CDR3 contains 14 residues. CDR3 sequence: CSARDRQGIDGYTF. CDR3 bases read: TGCAGTGCTAGAGATCGACAGGGGATAGACGGC.

Note on this clone: The read terminates 3 residues ahead of where the CDR3 ends, so the germline J gene completes it. The chain uses TRBV7-2 and TRBJ2-3; D perhaps matches TRBD1 (6 bases). Per the germline V gene, CDR1 is SGHTA and CDR2 is FQGNSA. The CDR3 consists of 15 residues. Trimming pared 5 bases from V and 1 base from J, leaving 13 bases between. CDR3 bases read: TGTGCCAGCAGCCCGTGGGACACCCGCACAGATACG. Translated: CASSPWDTRTDT. The whole CDR3 sequence reads CASSPWDTRTDTQYF.

Comments on this clone: The CDR3 end lies 3 residues beyond the end of the read and is filled in from the germline J gene. V is TRBV5-1 and J is TRBJ1-4, with 7 bases identical to TRBD1. The CDR3 sequence is 14 residues long. Germline V gene lookup returns CDR1 SGHRS and CDR2 YFSETQ. CDR3 loop: CASSDGQVNSPLFF. The sequenced part of the CDR3 DNA is TGCGCCAGCAGCGATGGACAGGTTAATTCACCA.